Following are 25 T cell receptor beta chains from one sample sequenced in a study of T-cell memory formation after mild COVID-19 (dated by TCRdb to the early 2020s). Library prep was done by 5' RACE. The sequencer listed for this sample is Illumina NovaSeq 6000. TCRdb reprocessed the public reads (quality trimming at Q25 with fastp, clone calling with MiXCR) and kept in-frame beta chains. Every entry covers one CDR3 protein and lists the most common genes and DNA from its rows. Present in this sample are 500,000 to 650,000 distinct CDR3 sequences, about 22% of which were seen just once. Approximately 8.4% of the sample is taken by the ten largest. Source material: PBMCs or a T cell subset sorted from them (not recorded which). The source is an adult woman who had mild COVID-19 (a few samples of this study predate the infection). The sample titles of this study are shuffled in the database, so cell type and time point are left out; the donor was told from shared clones.

This clonotype was counted once. The chain joins TRBV11-2 to TRBJ1-6; possibly TRBD1 for D (6 bases). V was shortened by 3 bases and J by 10 bases, with 16 bases between the two germline ends. The germline gives CDR1 SGHAT, CDR2 FQNNGV. This CDR3 spans 15 amino acids. CDR3 sequence (DNA): TGTGCCAGCAGCTTTGAAGCAGGGGTGAGGTCACCCCTCCACTTT. This gives the protein CASSFEAGVRSPLHF.

The chain employs TRBV6-1 and TRBJ1-2; 8 nucleotides line up with TRBD1. V was clipped by 4 bases and J by 12 bases; unmatched bases: 13. CDR3 size: 14 residues. Germline V gene sequence: CDR1 MNHNS, CDR2 SASEGT. The CDR3 is CASSGTGSYLIHTF. Here the CDR3 DNA reads TGTGCCAGCAGTGGGACAGGGTCATACCTGATCCACACCTTC.

The chain uses TRBV7-9 and TRBJ2-7; D remains unclear. The V end lost 5 bases, the J end lost 5 bases, and 10 bases lay between the germline ends. There are 12 residues in the CDR3. CDR1 and CDR2 from the germline V gene are SEHNR and FQNEAQ (reference sequence). The CDR3 DNA reads TGTGCCAGCAGCCTATCCATCCACGAGCAGTACTTC. Translated, it gives CASSLSIHEQYF. Combining the CDR3 with reference TRBV7-9 and TRBJ2-7 gives the whole variable domain DTGVSQNPRHKITKRGQNVTFRCDPISEHNRLYWYRQTLGQGPEFLTYFQNEAQLEKSRLLSDRFSAERPKGSFSTLEIQRTEQGDSAMYLCASSLSIHEQYFGPGTRLTVT.

This clonotype was counted at least ten times. The chain links TRBV20-1 to TRBJ2-5; D not certain. The CDR3 totals 13 residues. CDR1 is DFQATT and CDR2 is SNEGSKA in the germline V gene (reference sequence). CDR3 sequence: CTVSDPMLETQYF. CDR3 nucleotides: TGCACCGTGAGTGACCCAATGCTAGAGACCCAGTACTTC.

The chain links TRBV7-2 to TRBJ2-2; 7 nucleotides align to TRBD2. The junction had 13 bases not matched to a gene; V was cut back by 10 bases and J by 8 bases. Germline lookup yields CDR1 SGHTA and CDR2 FQGNSA. This CDR3 has 14 residues. CDR3 in amino acids: CATPGGRVTGELFF. CDR3 sequence (DNA): TGTGCCACTCCGGGCGGGAGAGTTACTGGGGAGCTGTTTTTT.

The sample holds one count of this clonotype. The chain carries TRBV25-1 and TRBJ2-2, with 8 bases fitting TRBD2. V trimming: 1 base; J trimming: 7 bases; junction bases outside the gene matches: 8. Looked up from germline, CDR1 is MGHDK and CDR2 is SYGVNS. The CDR3 extends over 16 amino acids. CDR3 nucleotide sequence: TGTGCCAGCAGTGAATTAGGCGGGAGGACGGGCGGGGAGCTGTTTTTT. Its protein is CASSELGGRTGGELFF.

This chain joins TRBV4-2 and TRBJ1-2; a possible D gene is TRBD1 (6 bases). The CDR3 sequence is 14 residues long. CDR1 and CDR2 from the germline V gene are LGHNA and YNFKEQ. V gave up 3 bases and J gave up 6 bases, with 14 bases separating them. CDR3: CASSHQDRKNGYTF. In DNA, the CDR3 is TGTGCCAGCAGCCATCAAGACAGGAAAAATGGCTACACCTTC.

The chain is built from TRBV7-8 and TRBJ2-1; 9 positions agree with TRBD2. V lost 3 bases to trimming and J lost 7 bases; unmatched junction nucleotides: 16. CDR1 is SGHVS and CDR2 is FQNEAQ in the germline V gene. The CDR3 runs 18 residues. CDR3: CASSFTSGQLYDANEQFF. CDR3 bases: TGTGCCAGCAGCTTCACTAGCGGGCAACTGTACGACGCGAATGAGCAGTTCTTC.

The table lists this clonotype with a few counts. CDR3 nucleotide sequence: TGCAGTGCTCTCGACCCCGGAGGGACAGATACGCAGTATTTT. Translation: CSALDPGGTDTQYF. The rearrangement links TRBV20-1 to TRBJ2-3; tentative D call: TRBD2 (6 bases). The V gene lost 5 bases and the J gene lost 3 bases, with 15 bases spanning the gap. Germline CDR1 reads DFQATT; CDR2 reads SNEGSKA (reference sequence). The CDR3 extends over 14 amino acids.

The chain uses TRBV3-1 and TRBJ2-7; D remains unclear. The CDR3 is 14 residues long. Germline CDR1 LGHDT, CDR2 YNNKEL (reference sequence). Trimming stripped 1 base from V and 2 bases from J, with 9 bases between. CDR3 loop: CASSQVPSPYEQYF. The CDR3 DNA sequence: TGTGCCAGCAGCCAAGTCCCGAGCCCCTACGAGCAGTACTTC.

This clonotype was picked up a small number of times. The chain has TRBV6-6 and TRBJ1-2, with D unclear. The V end lost 1 base, the J end lost 0 bases, and 6 bases lay between the germline ends. Per germline, CDR1 MNHNY and CDR2 SVGAGI (reference sequence). The CDR3 is made up of 14 amino acids. CDR3: CASSYLETNYGYTF. CDR3 DNA sequence: TGTGCCAGCAGTTACTTAGAGACTAACTATGGCTACACCTTC.

This clonotype was detected only a few times. The chain uses TRBV12-3 or TRBV12-4 and TRBJ1-5; possible D gene TRBD1, 6 bases. The germline V and J ends were trimmed by 6 bases and 5 bases, with 11 bases remaining between them. There are 13 residues in the CDR3. As DNA, the CDR3 is TGTGCCAGCAGCCCAGGGGTTTATCAGCCCCAGCATTTT. This codes for CASSPGVYQPQHF.

This clonotype was recorded at least ten times. The J gene is TRBJ2-7, the V gene TRBV7-8, with 9 bases identical to TRBD1. The CDR3 has 18 amino acids. Germline CDR1 and CDR2: SGHVS and FQNEAQ. V gave up 6 bases and J gave up 0 bases; unmatched junction bases: 15. The CDR3 region is CASSLVITPTGGSYEQYF. CDR3 DNA sequence: TGTGCCAGCAGTCTAGTAATTACTCCGACAGGGGGCTCCTACGAGCAGTACTTC.

This clonotype has only a few counts. The chain has TRBV12-3 or TRBV12-4 and TRBJ1-1, with no clear D. V lost 5 bases and J 0 bases, leaving 13 bases between the germline ends. The length of the CDR3 is 15 residues. The CDR3 coding sequence is TGTGCCAGCAGTCGGATACCCCCTCTGAACACTGAAGCTTTCTTT. Its translation is CASSRIPPLNTEAFF.

The V and J genes are TRBV12-3 or TRBV12-4 and TRBJ2-3; perhaps TRBD1 as D (6 bases). This CDR3 spans 15 amino acids. V lost 6 bases and J lost 2, with 15 bases in between. CDR3 nucleotides: TGTGCCAGCAGCGCCCCGGACAGTTCCACAGATACGCAGTATTTT. Amino acid sequence: CASSAPDSSTDTQYF.

The chain carries TRBV7-9 and TRBJ2-3; D unclear. CDR3 length: 16 amino acids. Germline CDR1 SEHNR, CDR2 FQNEAQ (reference sequence). Trimming left V 4 bases short and J 0 bases short, with 14 bases between. CDR3 loop: CASSSAVATSTDTQYF. The CDR3, as DNA: TGTGCCAGCAGCTCCGCGGTAGCAACTAGCACAGATACGCAGTATTTT.

The CDR3 region has the DNA TGTGCCAGCAGCTCCTCGGGACAGGGGGTCTCCTACGAGCAGTACTTC. Translation: CASSSSGQGVSYEQYF. The rearrangement uses TRBV7-9 and TRBJ2-7; 11 bases match TRBD1. Germline assignment: CDR1 SEHNR and CDR2 FQNEAQ (reference sequence). This CDR3 region has 16 residues. V was clipped by 4 bases and J by 0 bases; unmatched bases: 5.

V and J are TRBV7-3 and TRBJ2-2, with D possibly matching TRBD2 (5 bases). The CDR3 sequence is 14 residues long. Trimming took off 2 bases at V and 8 bases at J, with 12 bases between the two ends. The germline gives CDR1 SGHTA, CDR2 FQGTGA. The chain's CDR3 is CASSLGVAPGELFF. As DNA, the CDR3 is TGTGCCAGCAGCTTAGGTGTAGCGCCAGGGGAGCTGTTTTTT.

This clonotype turned up a few times. This sequence joins TRBV7-8 and TRBJ2-7; TRBD2 matches at 11 bases. The CDR3 length is 14 residues. From germline, CDR1 is SGHVS and CDR2 FQNEAQ. With V trimmed by 6 bases and J by 5 bases, 6 bases remained unmatched. The CDR3 region is CASRQTSGADEQYF. The CDR3 DNA follows: TGTGCCAGCAGACAGACTAGCGGGGCCGACGAGCAGTACTTC.

The chain couples TRBV19 to TRBJ2-1, with D uncertain. Between the trimmed V and J ends, which lost 4 bases and 8 bases, there was a span of 18 bases. The CDR3 runs 15 residues. Germline V gene sequence: CDR1 LNHDA, CDR2 SQIVND (reference sequence). CDR3 coding DNA: TGTGCCAGTAGTAGATCTGGTGTGGGTTACGATGAGCAGTTCTTC. It codes for CASSRSGVGYDEQFF.

Only a few counts were recorded for this clonotype. The chain employs TRBV24-1 and TRBJ2-1; TRBD2 agrees at 11 bases. CDR1 and CDR2 from the germline V gene are KGHDR and SFDVKD. The length of the CDR3 is 17 residues. The V gene end was trimmed by 4 bases and the J gene end by 3 bases; junction bases not matched to a gene: 7. The CDR3 region has the DNA TGTGCCACCAGTGAAGAGGGACTAGCGGTGAACTACAATGAGCAGTTCTTC. This gives the protein CATSEEGLAVNYNEQFF.

The chain has TRBV20-1 and TRBJ1-1; no clear D. CDR1 and CDR2 (germline): DFQATT, SNEGSKA (reference sequence). CDR3 length equals 10 residues. The CDR3 nucleotides read TGCAGCGTGACCCGGGCAAGAGCTTTCTTT. Protein product: CSVTRARAFF.

The gene calls are TRBV28 and TRBJ2-3; D unresolved. The ends were cut back, 7 bases at V and 0 bases at J, with 20 bases in the middle. CDR1 and CDR2 from the germline V gene are MDHEN and SYDVKM. The CDR3 length is 17 residues. The DNA for the CDR3 is TGTGCCAGCAAGGGTTGGGGTCAATTCGGAAGCACAGATACGCAGTATTTT. Translating gives CASKGWGQFGSTDTQYF.

This clonotype was counted a few times. The chain recombines TRBV29-1 with TRBJ1-1, with 10 bases identical to TRBD1. The length of the CDR3 is 14 residues. Germline loops: CDR1 SQVTM, CDR2 ANQGSEA. Losses at the gene ends were 6 bases for V and 3 bases for J; bases not matched to a gene: 7. CDR3 DNA: TGCAGCGTCTTAGGAGGACAGGGGGACACTGAAGCTTTCTTT. Translated, it gives CSVLGGQGDTEAFF.

V gene TRBV7-9 combines with J gene TRBJ1-1; 10 bases align to TRBD1. CDR1 and CDR2 from the germline V gene are SEHNR and FQNEAQ (reference sequence). The junction had 10 bases not matched to a gene; V was cut back by 6 bases and J by 6 bases. This CDR3 comprises 15 residues. The CDR3: CASRSRTGGGSEAFF. In nucleotides, the CDR3 is TGTGCCAGCAGATCGAGGACAGGGGGAGGCTCTGAAGCTTTCTTT.